This T cell receptor (beta chain) was documented in a study of blood T cells in healthy people across ages. Study outcomes and limitations: The recorded TCR beta diversity per million T cells decreased in a roughly linear manner with age.

The CDR3 spans 14 residues. Trimming pared 4 bases from V and 4 bases from J, leaving 17 bases between. Germline V lookup: CDR1 SQVTM, CDR2 ANQGSEA. A sample-barcoded 5' primer and a J-beta primer mix were used in a second PCR of roughly 7 to 12 cycles. One entry per CDR3 protein, called by TCRdb with MiXCR from the 5' RACE reads. The table has roughly 800,000 distinct CDR3 sequences, more than 45% seen once. In this sample, this clonotype turned up a few times. Its target is not known. Sequencing was carried out using blood. The chain has TRBV29-1 and TRBJ2-7; D perhaps matches TRBD2 (6 bases). The TCR sequence derives from a man aged 25-40 years in good health. The CDR3 DNA is TGCAGCGTTGGGGGGACTCCACCATTGTACGAGCAGTACTTC. Translating gives CSVGGTPPLYEQYF.